This is a list of T cell receptor beta chains from one sample in a study of a mutant IDH1 vaccine in newly diagnosed glioma. The assay was immunoSEQ multiplex PCR, and TCRdb's table has in-frame clones only and misses some. The sample lists tens of thousands of clones; 85% to 90% were seen once. For these TCRs, the target antigens are not known. The sample here was PBMCs, taken from a glioma patient whose treatment included an IDH1 peptide vaccine. The source of these receptors is a woman in her 40s with glioma. CDR3s leave out the opening cysteine and the closing phenylalanine or tryptophan. D genes are given only for firm matches.

ASRFLLGTEAF	TRBV6-5	TRBJ1-1	.
SVQKENTEAF	TRBV29-1	TRBJ1-1	.
ASSQEWRQSNSPLH	TRBV4-1	TRBJ1-6	.
ASSQGPSGAYNEQF	TRBV4-2	TRBJ2-1	TRBD2
ASIFNEKLF	TRBV6-6	TRBJ1-4	.
ASSPWGGRGGLTDTQY	TRBV7-2	TRBJ2-3	TRBD2
AWSVSRGLGEKLF	TRBV30	TRBJ1-4	TRBD1
ASSYTGSEQY	TRBV7-9	TRBJ2-7	.
ASSSLQTDTQY	TRBV7-2	TRBJ2-3	.
SVVSTEGRSGGYT	TRBV29-1	TRBJ1-2	.
ASSATNPRQGGYNEQF	TRBV28	TRBJ2-1	TRBD1
ASRAYRGTNEKLF	TRBV6-5	TRBJ1-4	TRBD1
ASSLALRDPRNGYT	TRBV5-6	TRBJ1-2	.
ASSFFSTDTQY	TRBV5-4	TRBJ2-3	.
ASSMEPLGYYGYT	TRBV19	TRBJ1-2	.
ASSRPGDTEAF	TRBV4-2	TRBJ1-1	.
ASSQSYRDRANGA	TRBV23-1	TRBJ1-1	TRBD1
ASSRSSDRAYEQY	TRBV18	TRBJ2-7	.
ASSYSTGGVYEQY	TRBV6-5	TRBJ2-7	.
ASSLWGNYEQY	TRBV7-9	TRBJ2-7	.
SAGWRTEAF	TRBV20-1	TRBJ1-1	.
ASGIGDQNTEAF	TRBV6-6	TRBJ1-1	.
ASSPRTGRQETQY	TRBV11-2	TRBJ2-5	TRBD1